The next 5 T cell receptor beta chains were all read from a single sample in a study of identical twins. MiXCR, run by TCRdb on the 5' RACE reads, gives a single entry per CDR3 protein. The sample lists 450,000 to 500,000 distinct CDR3 sequences; roughly an eighth were seen once. These same records also appear under a second study, on yellow fever vaccine responses in identical twins.

Sequencing input: CD4+ T cells sorted from blood. Every receptor here comes from a woman under 30 in good health.

This chain connects TRBV3-1 to TRBJ2-2; 9 nucleotides line up with TRBD2. V dropped 9 bases and J dropped 5; count of bases not matched to a gene: 7. The CDR3 runs to 14 residues. Germline CDR1 and CDR2: LGHDT and YNNKEL (reference sequence). CDR3 sequence (DNA): TGTGCCAGTAACGCGGGAGGGAGAACCGGGGAGCTGTTTTTT. Translated: CASNAGGRTGELFF.

The CDR3 DNA follows: TGTGCCATCAGTGACGGTCCGGGACCAGCGGATGAGCAGTTCTTC. This codes for CAISDGPGPADEQFF. The chain uses TRBV10-3 and TRBJ2-1; D possibly uses TRBD1 or TRBD2 (5 bases each). The CDR3 contains 15 residues. Trimming took off 3 bases at V and 8 bases at J, with 17 bases between the two ends. Germline-derived CDR1 and CDR2 are ENHRY and SYGVKD.

The genes are TRBV27 and TRBJ2-1; D uncertain. The CDR3 consists of 15 residues. Trimming removed 3 bases from V and 1 base from J, with 10 bases in between. Germline-derived CDR1 and CDR2 are MNHEY and SMNVEV (reference sequence). CDR3 in DNA: TGTGCCAGCAGTTTTGGCGCCCTGTCCTACAATGAGCAGTTCTTC. Translating gives CASSFGALSYNEQFF.

This clonotype has at least ten counts. The chain joins TRBV20-1 to TRBJ1-6; D might be TRBD1 (6 bases). The CDR3 loop spans 15 amino acids. CDR1 and CDR2 (germline): DFQATT, SNEGSKA (reference sequence). With 0 bases removed from V and 8 bases from J, the gap between germline ends came to 14 bases. CDR3 nucleotide sequence: TGCAGTGCTAGAGATCAAAACAGGGTTGATTCACCCCTCCACTTT. Its protein product is CSARDQNRVDSPLHF.

This chain joins TRBV18 and TRBJ1-6; the D is unclear. The germline gives CDR1 KGHSH, CDR2 LQKENI. The CDR3 sequence is 15 residues long. V lost 6 bases and J lost 8, with 17 bases in between. DNA of the CDR3: TGTGCCAGCTCCCCCCTCCTGGGAGAAGATTCACCCCTCCACTTT. It specifies CASSPLLGEDSPLHF.